Described below is a single TCR beta chain sequence and its context. Antigen: not known. TCRdb's table, derived via immunoSEQ multiplex PCR, lists solely in-frame clones and lacks some. The data contain around 97,000 clones, roughly 87% of them singletons. This entry is derived from a study of T cell responses to AZD1222 COVID-19 vaccine. As for the study in general: Doses given second, at about 4 or about 12 weeks, were pooled.

There are 11 residues in the CDR3. CDR1 and CDR2 (germline): SGHDN, FVKESK. Trimming took off 4 bases at V and 6 bases at J, with 6 bases between the two ends. General study results and limits: Repertoires were obtained only post-peak T cell response. Targeting of unmutated variant regions was reportedly seen in nearly half of spike-specific TCRs.

Sequenced here: peripheral blood, sampled on day 0 of AZD1222 vaccination. The sequence was collected from an adult in good health. This chain uses TRBV14 with TRBJ1-2; D gene uncertain. CDR3 loop: CASSPGHGYTF. The DNA of the CDR3 is TGTGCCAGCAGCCCCGGACATGGCTACACCTTC.